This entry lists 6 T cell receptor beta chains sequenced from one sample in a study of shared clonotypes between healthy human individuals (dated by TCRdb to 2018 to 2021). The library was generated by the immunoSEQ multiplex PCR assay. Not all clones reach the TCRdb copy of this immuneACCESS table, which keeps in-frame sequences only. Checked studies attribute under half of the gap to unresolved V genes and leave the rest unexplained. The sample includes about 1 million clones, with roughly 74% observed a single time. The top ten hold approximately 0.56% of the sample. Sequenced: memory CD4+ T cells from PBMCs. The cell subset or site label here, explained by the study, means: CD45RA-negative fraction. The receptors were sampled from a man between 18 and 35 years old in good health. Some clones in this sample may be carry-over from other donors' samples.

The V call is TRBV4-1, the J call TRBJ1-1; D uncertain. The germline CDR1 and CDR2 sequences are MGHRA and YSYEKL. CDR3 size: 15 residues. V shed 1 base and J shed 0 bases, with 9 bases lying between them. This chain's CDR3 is CASSQVVELNTEAFF. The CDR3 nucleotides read TGCGCCAGCAGCCAAGTGGTGGAATTGAACACTGAAGCTTTCTTT.

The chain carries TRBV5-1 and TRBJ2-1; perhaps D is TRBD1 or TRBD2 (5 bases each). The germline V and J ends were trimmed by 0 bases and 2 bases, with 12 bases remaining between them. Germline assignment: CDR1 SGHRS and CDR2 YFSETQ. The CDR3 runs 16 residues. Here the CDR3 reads CASSLDPGLPYNEQFF. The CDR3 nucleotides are TGCGCCAGCAGCTTGGATCCGGGGCTCCCCTACAATGAGCAGTTCTTC.

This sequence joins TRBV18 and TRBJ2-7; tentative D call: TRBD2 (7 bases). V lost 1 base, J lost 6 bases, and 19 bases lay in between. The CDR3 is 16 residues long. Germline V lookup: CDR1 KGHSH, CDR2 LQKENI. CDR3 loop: CASSPRGGQSLGEQYF. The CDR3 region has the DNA TGTGCCAGCTCACCACGGGGGGGCCAGAGCCTCGGCGAGCAGTACTTC.

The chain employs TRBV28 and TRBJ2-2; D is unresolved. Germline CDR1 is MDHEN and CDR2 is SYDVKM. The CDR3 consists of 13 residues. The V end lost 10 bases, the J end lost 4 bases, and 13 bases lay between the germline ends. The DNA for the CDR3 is TGTGCCACCCCCTTCCCGGGCACCGGGGAGCTGTTTTTT. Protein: CATPFPGTGELFF.

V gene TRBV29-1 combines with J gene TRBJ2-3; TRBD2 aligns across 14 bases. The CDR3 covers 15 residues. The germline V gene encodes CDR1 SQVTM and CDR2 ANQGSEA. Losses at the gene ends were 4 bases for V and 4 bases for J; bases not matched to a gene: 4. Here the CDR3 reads CSVVGLAGDPDTQYF. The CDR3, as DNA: TGCAGCGTTGTGGGACTAGCGGGAGACCCAGATACGCAGTATTTT.

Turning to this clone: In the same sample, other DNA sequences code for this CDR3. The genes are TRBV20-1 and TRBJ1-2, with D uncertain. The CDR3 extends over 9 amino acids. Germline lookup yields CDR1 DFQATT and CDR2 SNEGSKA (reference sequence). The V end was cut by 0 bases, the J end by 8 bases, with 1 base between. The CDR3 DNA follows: TGCAGTGCTAGAGAAGGCTACACCTTC. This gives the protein CSAREGYTF.